This T cell receptor (beta chain) is from a study of response to subunit inactivated influenza vaccine. Each CDR3 protein gets one entry after TCRdb re-called the RT-PCR reads with MiXCR. The table lists over 800,000 distinct CDR3 sequences, 21% of them singletons. In the case of this clonotype: What it binds is unknown.

Overall study findings and caveats: Authors suggested few new T cells are recruited by each seasonal influenza vaccination.

CDR3 length: 17 residues. The ends lost 0 bases at V and 2 bases at J; junction bases unmatched: 3. Per germline, CDR1 LGHNA and CDR2 YNFKEQ. Sample: PBMCs from blood, taken roughly 5 days after vaccination. The sequence was collected from a man in his fifties or sixties who received an inactivated influenza vaccine. V is TRBV4-2 and J is TRBJ2-7, with 14 positions matching TRBD2. The CDR3 is CASSQEETSGGAYEQYF. CDR3 sequence (DNA): TGTGCCAGCAGCCAAGAGGAGACTAGCGGGGGGGCCTACGAGCAGTACTTC.